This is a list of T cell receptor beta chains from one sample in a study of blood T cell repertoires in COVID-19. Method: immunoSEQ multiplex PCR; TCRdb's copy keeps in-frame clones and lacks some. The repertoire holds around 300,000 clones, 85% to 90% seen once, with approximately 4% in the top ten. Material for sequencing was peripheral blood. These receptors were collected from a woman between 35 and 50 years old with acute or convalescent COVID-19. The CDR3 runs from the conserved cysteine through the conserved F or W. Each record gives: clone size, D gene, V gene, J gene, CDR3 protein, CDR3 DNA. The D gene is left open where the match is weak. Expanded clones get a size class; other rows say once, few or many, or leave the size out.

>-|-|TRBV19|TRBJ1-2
CASTRTEDGYTF
TGTGCCAGTACCCGGACAGAGGATGGCTACACCTTC
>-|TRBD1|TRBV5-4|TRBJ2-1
CASTPGQGRNEQFF
TGTGCCAGCACCCCGGGACAGGGTAGGAATGAGCAGTTCTTC
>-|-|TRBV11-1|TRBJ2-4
CASSLDSYQRIQYF
TGTGCCAGCAGCTTAGACAGCTACCAACGGATTCAGTACTTC
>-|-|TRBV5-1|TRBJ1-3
CASSLGPRGSGNTIYF
TGCGCCAGCAGCTTGGGGCCGCGAGGCTCTGGAAACACCATATATTTT
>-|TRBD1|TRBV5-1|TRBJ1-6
CASSFSLRTGGSYNSPLHF
TGCGCCAGCAGCTTCTCGTTGCGAACAGGGGGGTCCTATAATTCACCCCTCCACTTT
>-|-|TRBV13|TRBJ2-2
CASRSTMQGETGELFF
TGTGCCAGCAGATCGACGATGCAGGGTGAGACCGGGGAGCTGTTTTTT
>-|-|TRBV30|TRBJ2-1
CAWSVSAEQFF
TGTGCCTGGAGTGTGTCCGCGGAGCAGTTCTTC
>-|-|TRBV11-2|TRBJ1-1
CASSYESGLEAFF
TGTGCCAGCAGCTATGAATCAGGGCTTGAAGCTTTCTTT
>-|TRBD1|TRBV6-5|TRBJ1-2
CASRADRRRDYGYTF
TGTGCCAGCAGGGCGGACAGGCGACGGGACTATGGCTACACCTTC
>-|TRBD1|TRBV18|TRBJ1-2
CASSRGLLQGNSGWHGYTF
TGTGCCAGCTCACGGGGACTCTTACAGGGGAATAGTGGCTGGCATGGCTACACCTTC
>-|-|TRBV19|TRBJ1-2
CASSKQVPVDGYTF
TGTGCCAGTAGTAAACAGGTTCCAGTGGATGGCTACACCTTC
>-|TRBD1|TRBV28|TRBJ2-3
CASTGAGQGSDTQYF
TGTGCCAGCACGGGAGCGGGACAGGGCTCAGATACGCAGTATTTT
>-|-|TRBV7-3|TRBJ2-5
CASGTGQQQETQYF
TGTGCCAGCGGGACCGGACAGCAACAAGAGACCCAGTACTTC
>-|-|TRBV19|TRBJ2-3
CASSGGAHPSTDTQYF
TGTGCCAGTAGTGGGGGGGCCCACCCAAGCACAGATACGCAGTATTTT
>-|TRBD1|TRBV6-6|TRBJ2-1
CATGVPGQGANEQFF
TGTGCCACCGGAGTACCGGGACAGGGGGCTAATGAGCAGTTCTTC
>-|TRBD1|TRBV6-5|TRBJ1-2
CASRRQGSYTF
TGTGCCAGCAGAAGACAGGGGAGCTACACCTTC
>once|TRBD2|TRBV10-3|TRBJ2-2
CAISGLAGEGTGELFF
TGTGCCATCTCGGGACTAGCGGGGGAGGGTACCGGGGAGCTGTTTTTT
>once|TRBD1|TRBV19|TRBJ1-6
CASSRGQLSNSPLHF
TGTGCCAGTAGTCGGGGACAGCTTAGTAATTCACCCCTCCACTTT
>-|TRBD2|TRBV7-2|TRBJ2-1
CASRPPSGGGSYNEQFF
TGTGCCAGCAGGCCTCCTAGCGGGGGGGGCTCCTACAATGAGCAGTTCTTC
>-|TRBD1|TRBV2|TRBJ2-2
CASNFGTGGTGELFF
TGTGCCAGCAACTTTGGGACAGGGGGCACCGGGGAGCTGTTTTTT
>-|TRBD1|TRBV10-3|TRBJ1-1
CAISEVWTGNTEAFF
TGTGCCATCAGTGAGGTTTGGACAGGGAACACTGAAGCTTTCTTT
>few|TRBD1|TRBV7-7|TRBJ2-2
CASSPSPTGGSGELFF
TGTGCCAGCAGCCCCTCCCCGACAGGGGGCTCCGGGGAGCTGTTTTTT
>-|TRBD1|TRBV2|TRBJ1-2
CASSIEPGTANYGYTF
TGTGCCAGCAGTATCGAACCCGGGACAGCTAACTATGGCTACACCTTC
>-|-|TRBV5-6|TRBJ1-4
CASTAGPKTPEKLFF
TGTGCCAGCACCGCGGGCCCGAAGACACCTGAAAAACTGTTTTTT
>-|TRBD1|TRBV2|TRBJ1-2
CASTGDRGHGYTF
TGTGCCAGCACGGGGGACAGGGGCCATGGCTACACCTTC
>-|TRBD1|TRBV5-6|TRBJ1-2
CASSLGTGGDGYTF
TGTGCCAGCAGCTTGGGCACAGGGGGCGATGGCTACACCTTC
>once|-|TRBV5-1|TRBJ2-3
CASTQGSGQYF
TGCGCCAGCACCCAGGGGAGCGGGCAGTATTTT
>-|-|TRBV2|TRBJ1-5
CASSEGGYSNQPQHF
TGTGCCAGCAGTGAAGGAGGTTATAGCAATCAGCCCCAGCATTTT
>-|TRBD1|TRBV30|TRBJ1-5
CAWAGTGLDQPQHF
TGTGCCTGGGCCGGGACAGGACTCGATCAGCCCCAGCATTTT
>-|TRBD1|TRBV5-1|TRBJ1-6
CASSSDRNNSPLHF
TGCGCCAGCAGCTCGGACAGGAATAATTCACCCCTCCACTTT
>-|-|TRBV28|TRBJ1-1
CASSSTDPLQGGNTEAFF
TGTGCCAGCAGCTCTACAGATCCATTACAGGGCGGGAACACTGAAGCTTTCTTT
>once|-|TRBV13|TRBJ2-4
CASSGGTEAKNIQYF
TGTGCCAGCAGCGGAGGGACGGAAGCCAAAAACATTCAGTACTTC
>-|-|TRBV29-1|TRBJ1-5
CSVSGTNSNQPQHF
TGCAGCGTTTCCGGGACAAATAGCAATCAGCCCCAGCATTTT
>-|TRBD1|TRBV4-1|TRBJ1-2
CASSQAGTVYGYTF
TGCGCCAGCAGCCAAGCCGGGACAGTCTATGGCTACACCTTC
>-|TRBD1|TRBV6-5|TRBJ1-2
CASSPGQVNGYTF
TGTGCCAGCAGTCCGGGACAGGTGAATGGCTACACCTTC
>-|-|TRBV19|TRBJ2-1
CASSRQRRDEQFF
TGTGCCAGTAGTCGACAGAGGAGGGATGAGCAGTTCTTC
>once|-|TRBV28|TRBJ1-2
CASSLRRGDYGYTF
TGTGCCAGCAGTTTGAGAAGGGGCGACTATGGCTACACCTTC
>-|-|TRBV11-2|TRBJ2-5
CASSPRGSTQETQYF
TGTGCCAGCAGCCCCCGTGGCTCCACACAAGAGACCCAGTACTTC
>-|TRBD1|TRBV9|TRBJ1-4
CASSPYGTDNEKLFF
TGTGCCAGCAGCCCCTATGGGACAGATAATGAAAAACTGTTTTTT
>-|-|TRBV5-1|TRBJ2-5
CASSLGAQETQYF
TGCGCCAGCAGCCTGGGGGCCCAAGAGACCCAGTACTTC
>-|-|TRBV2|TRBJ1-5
CASSQDGRYQPQHF
TGTGCCAGCAGTCAGGACGGGAGGTATCAGCCCCAGCATTTT
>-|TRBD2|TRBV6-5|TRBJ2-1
CASRFSGGGYNEQFF
TGTGCCAGCAGGTTTAGCGGGGGGGGTTACAATGAGCAGTTCTTC
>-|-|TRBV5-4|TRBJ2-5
CASSLAAGRETQYF
TGTGCCAGCAGCTTGGCGGCAGGAAGAGAGACCCAGTACTTC
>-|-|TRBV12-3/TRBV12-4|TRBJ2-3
CASSPNRDTQYF
TGTGCCAGCAGTCCCAACCGGGATACGCAGTATTTT
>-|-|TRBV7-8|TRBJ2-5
CASSLKETQYF
TGTGCCAGCAGCCTTAAAGAGACCCAGTACTTC
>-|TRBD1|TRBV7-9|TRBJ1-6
CASSLEGAWSPLHF
TGTGCCAGCAGCTTAGAGGGGGCATGGTCACCCCTCCACTTT
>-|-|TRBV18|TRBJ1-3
CASSPSDWAGNTIYF
TGTGCCAGCTCACCGAGCGACTGGGCTGGAAACACCATATATTTT
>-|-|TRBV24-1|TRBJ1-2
CATSDTGGNYGYTF
TGTGCCACCAGTGACACCGGGGGGAACTATGGCTACACCTTC
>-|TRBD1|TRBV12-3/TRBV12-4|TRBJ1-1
CASNRQGSTEAFF
TGTGCCAGCAATAGACAGGGGAGCACTGAAGCTTTCTTT